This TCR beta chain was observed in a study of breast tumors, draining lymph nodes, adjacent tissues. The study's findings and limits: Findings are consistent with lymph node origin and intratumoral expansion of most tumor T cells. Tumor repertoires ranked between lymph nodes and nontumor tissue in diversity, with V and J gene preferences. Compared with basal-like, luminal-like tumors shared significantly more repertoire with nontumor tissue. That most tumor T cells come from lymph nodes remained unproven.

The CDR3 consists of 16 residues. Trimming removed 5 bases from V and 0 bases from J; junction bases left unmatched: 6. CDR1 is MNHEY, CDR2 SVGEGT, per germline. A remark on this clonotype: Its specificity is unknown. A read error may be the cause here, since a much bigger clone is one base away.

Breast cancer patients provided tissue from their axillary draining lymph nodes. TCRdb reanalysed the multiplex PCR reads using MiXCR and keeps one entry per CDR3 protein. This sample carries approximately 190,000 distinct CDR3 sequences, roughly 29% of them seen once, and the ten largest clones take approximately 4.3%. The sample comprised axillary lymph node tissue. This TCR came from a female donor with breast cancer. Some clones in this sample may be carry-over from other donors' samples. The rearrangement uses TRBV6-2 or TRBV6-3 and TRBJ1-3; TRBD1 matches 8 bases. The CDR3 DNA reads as TGTGCCAGCAGTCACTGGACAGGGTTCTCTGGAAACACCATATATTTT. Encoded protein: CASSHWTGFSGNTIYF.